This T cell receptor beta chain was recovered during a study of blood T cell repertoires in COVID-19. Study as a whole: PBMCs, B-cell-depleted T cells, or T cells were the source of the cDNA or gDNA that made up the material.

The data were produced by immunoSEQ multiplex PCR, yet TCRdb's version contains in-frame clones alone and is incomplete. The sample comprises about 190,000 clones, around 84% of which are singletons, and 2.7% rests with the top ten. The ends lost 1 base at V and 6 bases at J; junction bases unmatched: 3. The CDR3 is 15 residues long. Germline-derived CDR1 and CDR2 are LNHDA and SQIVND (reference sequence). The V gene is TRBV19, the J gene TRBJ2-1; TRBD2 agrees at 10 bases. Sequencing was performed on peripheral blood. The source is a man between 40 and 49 years old with active or convalescent COVID-19. The CDR3 coding sequence is TGTGCCAGTAGTATAGTTGGGACTAGCGCCAATGAGCAGTTCTTC. Translation gives CASSIVGTSANEQFF.